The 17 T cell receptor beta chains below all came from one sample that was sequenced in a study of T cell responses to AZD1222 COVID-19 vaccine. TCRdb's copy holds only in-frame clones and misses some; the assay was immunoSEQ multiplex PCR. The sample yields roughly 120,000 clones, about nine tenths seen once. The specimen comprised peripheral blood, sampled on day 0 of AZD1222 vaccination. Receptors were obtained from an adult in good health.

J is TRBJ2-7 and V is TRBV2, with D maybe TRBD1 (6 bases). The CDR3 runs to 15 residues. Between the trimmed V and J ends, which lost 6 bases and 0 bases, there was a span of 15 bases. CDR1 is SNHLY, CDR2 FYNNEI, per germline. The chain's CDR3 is CASSPDRRFSYEQYF. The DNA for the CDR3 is TGTGCCAGCAGCCCTGACAGGCGCTTCTCCTACGAGCAGTACTTC.

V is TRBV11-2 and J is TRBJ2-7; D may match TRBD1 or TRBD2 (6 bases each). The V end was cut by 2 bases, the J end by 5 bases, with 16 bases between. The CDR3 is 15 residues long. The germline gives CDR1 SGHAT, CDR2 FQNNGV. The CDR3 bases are TGTGCCAGCAGCTTATTGGGGGGCTTGGGGGACGAGCAGTACTTC. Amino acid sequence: CASSLLGGLGDEQYF. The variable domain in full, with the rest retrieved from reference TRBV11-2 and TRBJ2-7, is EAGVAQSPRYKIIEKRQSVAFWCNPISGHATLYWYQQILGQGPKLLIQFQNNGVVDDSQLPKDRFSAERLKGVDSTLKIQPAKLEDSAVYLCASSLLGGLGDEQYFGPGTRLTVT.

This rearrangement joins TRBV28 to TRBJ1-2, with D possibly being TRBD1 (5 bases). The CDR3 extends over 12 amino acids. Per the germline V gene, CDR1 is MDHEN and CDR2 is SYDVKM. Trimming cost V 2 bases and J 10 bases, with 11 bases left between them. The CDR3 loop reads CASSLIRGDYTF. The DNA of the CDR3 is TGTGCCAGCAGTTTAATTCGGGGCGACTACACCTTC.

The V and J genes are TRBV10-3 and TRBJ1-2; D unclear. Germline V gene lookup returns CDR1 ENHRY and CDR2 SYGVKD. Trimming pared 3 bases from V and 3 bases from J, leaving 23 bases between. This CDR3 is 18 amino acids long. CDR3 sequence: CAISEVTIFGEIDYGYTF. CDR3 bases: TGTGCCATCAGTGAAGTCACCATTTTTGGCGAAATAGACTATGGCTACACCTTC.

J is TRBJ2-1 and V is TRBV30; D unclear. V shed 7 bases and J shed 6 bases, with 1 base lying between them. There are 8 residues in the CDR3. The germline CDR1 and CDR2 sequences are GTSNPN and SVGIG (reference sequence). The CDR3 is CAFNEQFF. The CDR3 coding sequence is TGTGCCTTCAATGAGCAGTTCTTC.

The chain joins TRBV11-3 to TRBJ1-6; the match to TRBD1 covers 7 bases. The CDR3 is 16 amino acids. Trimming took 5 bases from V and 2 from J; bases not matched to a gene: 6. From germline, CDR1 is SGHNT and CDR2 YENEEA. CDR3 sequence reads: CASSPEGAAYNSPLHF. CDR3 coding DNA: TGTGCCAGCAGCCCAGAGGGGGCAGCCTATAATTCACCCCTCCACTTT. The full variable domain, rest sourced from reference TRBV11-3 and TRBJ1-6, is EAGVVQSPRYKIIEKKQPVAFWCNPISGHNTLYWYLQNLGQGPELLIRYENEEAVDDSQLPKDRFSAERLKGVDSTLKIQPAELGDSAVYLCASSPEGAAYNSPLHFGNGTRLTVT.

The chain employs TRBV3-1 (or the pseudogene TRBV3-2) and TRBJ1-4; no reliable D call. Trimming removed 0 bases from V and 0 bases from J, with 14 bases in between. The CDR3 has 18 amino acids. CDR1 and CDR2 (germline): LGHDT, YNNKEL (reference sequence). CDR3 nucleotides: TGTGCCAGCAGCCAAGAAAAAGGCCTCAAAGCAACTAATGAAAAACTGTTTTTT. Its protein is CASSQEKGLKATNEKLFF.

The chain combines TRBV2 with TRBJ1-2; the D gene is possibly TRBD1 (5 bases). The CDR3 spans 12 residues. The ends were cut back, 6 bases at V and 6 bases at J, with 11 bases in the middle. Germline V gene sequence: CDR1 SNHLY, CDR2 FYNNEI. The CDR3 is CASSWDADGYTF. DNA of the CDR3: TGTGCCAGCAGCTGGGACGCTGATGGCTACACCTTC.

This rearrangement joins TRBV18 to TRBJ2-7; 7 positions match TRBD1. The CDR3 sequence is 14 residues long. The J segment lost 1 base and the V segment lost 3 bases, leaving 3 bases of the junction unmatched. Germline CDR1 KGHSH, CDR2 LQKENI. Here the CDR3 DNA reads TGTGCCAGCTCACCGACAGGGAATTCCTACGAGCAGTACTTC. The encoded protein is CASSPTGNSYEQYF.

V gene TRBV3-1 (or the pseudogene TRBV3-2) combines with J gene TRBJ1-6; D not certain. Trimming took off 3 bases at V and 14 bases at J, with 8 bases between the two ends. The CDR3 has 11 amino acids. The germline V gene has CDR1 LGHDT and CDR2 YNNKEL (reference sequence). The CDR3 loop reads CASSQEGALHF. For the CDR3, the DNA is TGTGCCAGCAGCCAGGAGGGTGCCCTCCACTTT.

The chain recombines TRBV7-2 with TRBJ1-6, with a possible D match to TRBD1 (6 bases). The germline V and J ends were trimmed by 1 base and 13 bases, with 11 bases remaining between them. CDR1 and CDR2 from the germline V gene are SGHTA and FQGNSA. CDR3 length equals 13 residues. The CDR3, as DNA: TGTGCCAGCAGCTTAGGTGGGGGGCCCCCCCTCCACTTT. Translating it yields CASSLGGGPPLHF.

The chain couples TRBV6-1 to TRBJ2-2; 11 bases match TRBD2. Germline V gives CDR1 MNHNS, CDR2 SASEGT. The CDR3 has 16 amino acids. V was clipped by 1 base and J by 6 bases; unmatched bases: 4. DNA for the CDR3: TGTGCCAGCAGTGAAGTGGTGACTAGCGGGGCCGGGGAGCTGTTTTTT. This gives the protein CASSEVVTSGAGELFF.

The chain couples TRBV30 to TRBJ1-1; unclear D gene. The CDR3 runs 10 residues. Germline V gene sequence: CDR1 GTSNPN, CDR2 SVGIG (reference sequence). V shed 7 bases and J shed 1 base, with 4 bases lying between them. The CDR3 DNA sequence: TGTGCCTACGGGAACACTGAAGCTTTCTTT. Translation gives CAYGNTEAFF.

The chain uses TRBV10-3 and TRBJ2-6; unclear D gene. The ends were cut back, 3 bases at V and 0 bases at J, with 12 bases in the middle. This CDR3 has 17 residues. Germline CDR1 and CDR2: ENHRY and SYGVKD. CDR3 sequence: CAISDPVGYSGANVLTF. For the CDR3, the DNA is TGTGCCATCAGTGATCCGGTTGGGTACTCTGGGGCCAACGTCCTGACTTTC.

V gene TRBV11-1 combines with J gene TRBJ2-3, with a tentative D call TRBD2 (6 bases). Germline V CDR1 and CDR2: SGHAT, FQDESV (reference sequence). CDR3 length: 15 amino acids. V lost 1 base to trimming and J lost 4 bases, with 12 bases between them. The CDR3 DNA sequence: TGTGCCAGCAGCTTAGAGGGTAGCGGCGCAGATACGCAGTATTTT. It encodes CASSLEGSGADTQYF.

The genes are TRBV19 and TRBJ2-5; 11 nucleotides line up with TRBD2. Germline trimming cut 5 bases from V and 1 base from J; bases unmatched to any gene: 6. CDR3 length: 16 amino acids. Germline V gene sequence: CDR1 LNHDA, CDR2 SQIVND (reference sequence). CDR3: CASSAGLAGLQETQYF. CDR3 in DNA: TGTGCCAGTAGTGCAGGACTAGCGGGTCTCCAAGAGACCCAGTACTTC.

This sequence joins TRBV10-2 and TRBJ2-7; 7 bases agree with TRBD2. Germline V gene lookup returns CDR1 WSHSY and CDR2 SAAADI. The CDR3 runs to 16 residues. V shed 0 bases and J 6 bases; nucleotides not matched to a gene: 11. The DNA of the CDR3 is TGCGCCAGCAGTGAGTCTTCCGGGACTACCGCCGGCGAGCAGTACTTC. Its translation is CASSESSGTTAGEQYF.